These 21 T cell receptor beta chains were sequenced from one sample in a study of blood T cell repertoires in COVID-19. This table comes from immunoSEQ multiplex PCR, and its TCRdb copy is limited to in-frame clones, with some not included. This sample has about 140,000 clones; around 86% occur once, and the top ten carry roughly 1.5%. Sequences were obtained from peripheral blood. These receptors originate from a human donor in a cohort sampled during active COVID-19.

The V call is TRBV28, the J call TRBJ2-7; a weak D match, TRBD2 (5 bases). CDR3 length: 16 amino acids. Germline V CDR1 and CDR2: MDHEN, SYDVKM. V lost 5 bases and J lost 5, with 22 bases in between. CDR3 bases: TGTGCCAGCAGTCTCCCCTTGAGGGATACTTCCAACGAGCAGTACTTC. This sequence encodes CASSLPLRDTSNEQYF.

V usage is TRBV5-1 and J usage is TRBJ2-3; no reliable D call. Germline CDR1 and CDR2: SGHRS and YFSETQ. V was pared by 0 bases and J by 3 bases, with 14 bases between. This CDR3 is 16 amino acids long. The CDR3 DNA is TGCGCCAGCAGCTTGGAGGCCCCCGGGTGGACAGATACGCAGTATTTT. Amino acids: CASSLEAPGWTDTQYF.

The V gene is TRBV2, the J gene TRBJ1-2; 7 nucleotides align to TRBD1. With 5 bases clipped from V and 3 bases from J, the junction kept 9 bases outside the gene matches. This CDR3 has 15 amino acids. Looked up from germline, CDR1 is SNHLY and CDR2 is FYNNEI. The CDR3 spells CASSHPGQGDYGYTF. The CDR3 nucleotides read TGTGCCAGCAGTCACCCGGGGCAGGGGGACTATGGCTACACCTTC. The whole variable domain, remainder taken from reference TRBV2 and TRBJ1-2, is EPEVTQTPSHQVTQMGQEVILRCVPISNHLYFYWYRQILGQKVEFLVSFYNNEISEKSEIFDDQFSVERPDGSNFTLKIRSTKLEDSAMYFCASSHPGQGDYGYTFGSGTRLTVV.

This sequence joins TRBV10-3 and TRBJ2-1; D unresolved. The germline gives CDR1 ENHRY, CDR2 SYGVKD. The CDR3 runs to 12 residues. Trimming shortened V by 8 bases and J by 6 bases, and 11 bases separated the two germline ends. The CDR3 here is CAISTVSNEQFF. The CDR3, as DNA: TGTGCCATCTCTACAGTCAGCAATGAGCAGTTCTTC.

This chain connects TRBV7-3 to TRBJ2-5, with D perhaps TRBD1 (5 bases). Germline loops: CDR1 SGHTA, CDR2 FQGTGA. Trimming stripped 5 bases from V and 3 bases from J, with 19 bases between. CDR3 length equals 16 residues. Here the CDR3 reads CASSLPRQRAKETQYF. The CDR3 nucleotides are TGTGCCAGCAGCCTTCCTCGACAGAGAGCGAAAGAGACCCAGTACTTC.

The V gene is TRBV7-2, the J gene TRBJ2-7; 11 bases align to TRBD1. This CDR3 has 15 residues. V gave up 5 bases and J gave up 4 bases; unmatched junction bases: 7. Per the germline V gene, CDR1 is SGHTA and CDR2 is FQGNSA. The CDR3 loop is CASSQLGTGGYEQYF. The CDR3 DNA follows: TGTGCCAGCAGCCAACTCGGGACAGGGGGGTACGAGCAGTACTTC. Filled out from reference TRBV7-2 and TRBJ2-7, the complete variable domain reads GAGVSQSPSNKVTEKGKDVELRCDPISGHTALYWYRQSLGQGLEFLIYFQGNSAPDKSGLPSDRFSAERTGGSVSTLTIQRTQQEDSAVYLCASSQLGTGGYEQYFGPGTRLTVT.

The chain's CDR3 is CASSLSDRTTEAFF. DNA for the CDR3: TGTGCCAGCAGCCTCTCGGACAGGACAACTGAAGCTTTCTTT. V is TRBV3-1 (or the pseudogene TRBV3-2) and J is TRBJ1-1; 7 bases are shared with TRBD1. CDR3 length: 14 residues. Unmatched junction bases numbered 7, after V lost 4 bases and J lost 5 bases. Germline assignment: CDR1 LGHDT and CDR2 YNNKEL (reference sequence).

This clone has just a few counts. Here the CDR3 DNA reads TGTGCCAGCAGCTTGGACAGCTACGAGCAGTACTTC. Translated, it gives CASSLDSYEQYF. The chain uses TRBV6-5 and TRBJ2-7, with D tentatively TRBD1 (6 bases). Trimming stripped 6 bases from V and 3 bases from J, with 9 bases between. The CDR3 covers 12 residues. Germline lookup yields CDR1 MNHEY and CDR2 SVGAGI.

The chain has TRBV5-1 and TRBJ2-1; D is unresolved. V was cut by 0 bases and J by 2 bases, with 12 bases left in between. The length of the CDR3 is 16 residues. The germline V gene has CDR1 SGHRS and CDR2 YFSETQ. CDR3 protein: CASSLGHSTTYNEQFF. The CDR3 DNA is TGCGCCAGCAGCTTGGGCCACAGTACCACCTACAATGAGCAGTTCTTC. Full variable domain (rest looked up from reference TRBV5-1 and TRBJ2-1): KAGVTQTPRYLIKTRGQQVTLSCSPISGHRSVSWYQQTPGQGLQFLFEYFSETQRNKGNFPGRFSGRQFSNSRSEMNVSTLELGDSALYLCASSLGHSTTYNEQFFGPGTRLTVL.

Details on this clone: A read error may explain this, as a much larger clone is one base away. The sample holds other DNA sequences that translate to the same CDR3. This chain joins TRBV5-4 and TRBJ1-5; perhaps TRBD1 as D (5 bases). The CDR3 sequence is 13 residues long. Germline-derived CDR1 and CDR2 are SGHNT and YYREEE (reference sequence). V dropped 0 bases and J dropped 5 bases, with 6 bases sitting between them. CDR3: CASSLGGDQPQHF. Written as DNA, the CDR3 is TGTGCCAGCAGCTTGGGGGGGGATCAGCCCCAGCATTTT.

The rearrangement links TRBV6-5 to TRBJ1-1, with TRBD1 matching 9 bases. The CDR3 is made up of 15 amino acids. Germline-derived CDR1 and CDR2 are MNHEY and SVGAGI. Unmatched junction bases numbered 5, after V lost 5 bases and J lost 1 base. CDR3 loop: CASSPGTGRNTEAFF. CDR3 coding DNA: TGTGCCAGCAGTCCCGGGACAGGGCGGAACACTGAAGCTTTCTTT.

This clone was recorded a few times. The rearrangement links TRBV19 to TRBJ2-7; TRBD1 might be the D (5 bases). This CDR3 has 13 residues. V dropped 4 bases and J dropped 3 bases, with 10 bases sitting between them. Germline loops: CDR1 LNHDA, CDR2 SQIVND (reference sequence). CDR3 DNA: TGTGCCAGTAGTAAAAGGGGCCTCTACGAGCAGTACTTC. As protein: CASSKRGLYEQYF.

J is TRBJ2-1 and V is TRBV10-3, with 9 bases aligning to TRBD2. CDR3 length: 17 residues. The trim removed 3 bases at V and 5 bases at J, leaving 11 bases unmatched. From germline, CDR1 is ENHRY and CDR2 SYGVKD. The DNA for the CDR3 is TGTGCCATCAGTGAAGGAGGGCGGGAGGGCCTGGACAATGAGCAGTTCTTC. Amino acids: CAISEGGREGLDNEQFF.

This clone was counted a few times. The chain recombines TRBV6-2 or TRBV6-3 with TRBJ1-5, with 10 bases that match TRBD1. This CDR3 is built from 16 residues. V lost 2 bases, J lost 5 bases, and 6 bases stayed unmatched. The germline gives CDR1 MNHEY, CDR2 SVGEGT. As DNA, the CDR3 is TGTGCCAGCAGTTACGGGAGACAGGGGGCTGATCAGCCCCAGCATTTT. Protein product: CASSYGRQGADQPQHF.

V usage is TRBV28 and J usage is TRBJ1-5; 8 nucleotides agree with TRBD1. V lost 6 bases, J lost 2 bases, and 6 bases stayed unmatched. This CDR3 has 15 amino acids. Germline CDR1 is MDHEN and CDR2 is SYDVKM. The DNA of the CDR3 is TGTGCCAGCAGCTCAGGGGGCGGCCGCAATCAGCCCCAGCATTTT. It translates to CASSSGGGRNQPQHF. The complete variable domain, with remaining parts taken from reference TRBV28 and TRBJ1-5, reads DVKVTQSSRYLVKRTGEKVFLECVQDMDHENMFWYRQDPGLGLRLIYFSYDVKMKEKGDIPEGYSVSREKKERFSLILESASTNQTSMYLCASSSGGGRNQPQHFGDGTRLSIL.

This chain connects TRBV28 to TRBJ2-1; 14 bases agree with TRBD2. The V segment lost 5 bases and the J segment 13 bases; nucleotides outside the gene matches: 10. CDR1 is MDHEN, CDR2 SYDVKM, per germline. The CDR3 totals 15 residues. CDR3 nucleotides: TGTGCCAGCAGTACCGCAGGGACTAGCGGGGGCAGACAGTTCTTC. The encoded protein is CASSTAGTSGGRQFF.

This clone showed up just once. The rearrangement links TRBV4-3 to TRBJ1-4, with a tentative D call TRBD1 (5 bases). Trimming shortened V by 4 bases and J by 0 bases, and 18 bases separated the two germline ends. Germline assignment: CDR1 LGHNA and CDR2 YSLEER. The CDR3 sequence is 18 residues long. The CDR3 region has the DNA TGCGCCAGCAGCCTAATCCCCCCAGCAGGGACAACTAATGAAAAACTGTTTTTT. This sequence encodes CASSLIPPAGTTNEKLFF.

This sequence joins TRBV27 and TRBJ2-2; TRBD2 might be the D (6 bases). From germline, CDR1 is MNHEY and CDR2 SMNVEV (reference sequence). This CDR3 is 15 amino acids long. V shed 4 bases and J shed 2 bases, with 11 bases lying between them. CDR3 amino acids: CASSWDGRNTGELFF. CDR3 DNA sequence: TGTGCCAGCAGTTGGGACGGGAGAAACACCGGGGAGCTGTTTTTT.

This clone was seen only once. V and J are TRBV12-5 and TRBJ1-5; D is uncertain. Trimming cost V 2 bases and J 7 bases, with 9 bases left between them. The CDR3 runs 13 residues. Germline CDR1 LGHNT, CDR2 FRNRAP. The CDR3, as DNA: TGTGCTAGTGGTTTGCTCGGCGGACAGCCCCAGCATTTT. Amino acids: CASGLLGGQPQHF. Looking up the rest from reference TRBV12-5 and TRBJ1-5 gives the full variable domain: DARVTQTPRHKVTEMGQEVTMRCQPILGHNTVFWYRQTMMQGLELLAYFRNRAPLDDSGMPKDRFSAEMPDATLATLKIQPSEPRDSAVYFCASGLLGGQPQHFGDGTRLSIL.

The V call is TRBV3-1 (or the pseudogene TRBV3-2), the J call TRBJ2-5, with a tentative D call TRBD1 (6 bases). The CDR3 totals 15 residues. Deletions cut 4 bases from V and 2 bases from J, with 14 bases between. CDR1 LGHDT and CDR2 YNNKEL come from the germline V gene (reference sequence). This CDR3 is CASSRRDTRQETQYF. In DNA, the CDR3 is TGTGCCAGCAGCCGCCGGGACACGCGGCAAGAGACCCAGTACTTC.

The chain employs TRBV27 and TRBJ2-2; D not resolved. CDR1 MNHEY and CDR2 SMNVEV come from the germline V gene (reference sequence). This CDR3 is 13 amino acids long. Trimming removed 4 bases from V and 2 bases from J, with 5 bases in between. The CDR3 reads CASSSLNTGELFF. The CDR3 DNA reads TGTGCCAGCAGTTCCCTAAACACCGGGGAGCTGTTTTTT.